The 31 T cell receptor beta chains below come from one sample, sequenced in a study of blood T cell repertoires in COVID-19. The protocol was immunoSEQ multiplex PCR, while the TCRdb copy is restricted to in-frame clones and leaves out a portion. The data show 150,000 to 200,000 clones, with around 83% seen just once and approximately 7% held by the top ten. Sequenced: peripheral blood. All receptors derive from a man over 45 with active or convalescent COVID-19.

This chain joins TRBV9 and TRBJ2-3; the match to TRBD2 covers 8 bases. This CDR3 has 15 residues. With 1 base clipped from V and 1 base from J, the junction kept 2 bases outside the gene matches. CDR1 is SGDLS and CDR2 is YYNGEE in the germline V gene. The CDR3 region is CASSVSAGGTDTQYF. CDR3 DNA: TGTGCCAGCAGCGTATCAGCGGGGGGCACAGATACGCAGTATTTT.

Only one count was recorded for this clone. V usage is TRBV5-1 and J usage is TRBJ1-4; D gene uncertain. This CDR3 has 12 amino acids. Germline-derived CDR1 and CDR2 are SGHRS and YFSETQ. V was shortened by 0 bases and J by 7 bases, with 4 bases between the two germline ends. DNA for the CDR3: TGCGCCAGCAGCTTGGCCGGTGAAAAACTGTTTTTT. This gives the protein CASSLAGEKLFF.

This chain joins TRBV12-3 or TRBV12-4 and TRBJ2-2; tentative D call: TRBD1 (5 bases). This CDR3 is 13 amino acids long. V was clipped by 7 bases and J by 7 bases, with 13 bases between them. The CDR3, as DNA: TGTGCCAGCACCCCAGGGTTTGGCGGGGAGCTGTTTTTT. This gives the protein CASTPGFGGELFF.

The J gene is TRBJ2-5, the V gene TRBV7-9; 7 bases are shared with TRBD2. Germline V lookup: CDR1 SEHNR, CDR2 FQNEAQ (reference sequence). V lost 5 bases to trimming and J lost 0 bases; unmatched junction nucleotides: 6. The CDR3 spans 15 residues. In DNA form, the CDR3 reads TGTGCCAGCAGCCTACCCCTAGCGGACCAAGAGACCCAGTACTTC. Translating gives CASSLPLADQETQYF.

This clone turned up a few times. In nucleotides, the CDR3 is TGTGCCAGCAGCCTTCAGGAAGGTGGCACCTACGAGCAGTACTTC. Its translation is CASSLQEGGTYEQYF. V gene TRBV7-2 combines with J gene TRBJ2-7; unclear D gene. The CDR3 is 15 amino acids. CDR1 and CDR2 (germline): SGHTA, FQGNSA. Trimming took 5 bases from V and 2 from J, leaving 16 bases between them.

The chain has TRBV2 and TRBJ1-5; 8 bases map to TRBD1. Germline V gene sequence: CDR1 SNHLY, CDR2 FYNNEI. The V and J ends lost 6 bases and 9 bases, in that order; junction bases with no gene match: 13. The CDR3 totals 15 residues. CDR3 sequence reads: CASSQQGDLGGPQHF. CDR3 in DNA: TGTGCCAGCAGCCAACAGGGGGACCTTGGGGGGCCCCAGCATTTT.

The rearrangement joins TRBV6-1 to TRBJ1-5, with 11 bases matching TRBD1. The CDR3 extends over 14 amino acids. V trimming: 3 bases; J trimming: 5 bases; junction bases outside the gene matches: 0. CDR1 is MNHNS, CDR2 SASEGT, per germline. The CDR3, as DNA: TGTGCCAGCAGTGAGGGACAGGGGGATCAGCCCCAGCATTTT. Its protein product is CASSEGQGDQPQHF.

This clone was counted only a few times. The chain recombines TRBV11-2 with TRBJ2-5, with a tentative D call TRBD1 (5 bases). Germline V lookup: CDR1 SGHAT, CDR2 FQNNGV. This CDR3 is built from 13 residues. Trimming took 3 bases from V and 1 from J, leaving 6 bases between them. The CDR3 nucleotides read TGTGCCAGCAGCTTTGGGGCCCAAGAGACCCAGTACTTC. Translation gives CASSFGAQETQYF.

CDR3 region: CASSLGVAVSQETQYF. CDR3 nucleotide sequence: TGTGCCAGCAGCTTAGGGGTAGCGGTAAGCCAAGAGACCCAGTACTTC. The chain has TRBV7-2 and TRBJ2-5, with D possibly matching TRBD2 (6 bases). The V end was cut by 1 base, the J end by 1 base, with 13 bases between. This CDR3 spans 16 amino acids. Germline-derived CDR1 and CDR2 are SGHTA and FQGNSA. Together with reference TRBV7-2 and TRBJ2-5, the CDR3 gives the full variable domain: GAGVSQSPSNKVTEKGKDVELRCDPISGHTALYWYRQSLGQGLEFLIYFQGNSAPDKSGLPSDRFSAERTGGSVSTLTIQRTQQEDSAVYLCASSLGVAVSQETQYFGPGTRLLVL.

The chain uses TRBV29-1 and TRBJ2-2; no clear D. The germline CDR1 and CDR2 sequences are SQVTM and ANQGSEA. With 3 bases removed from V and 6 bases from J, the gap between germline ends came to 5 bases. This CDR3 has 11 residues. CDR3 coding DNA: TGCAGCGTTGACCTCGCCGGGGAGCTGTTTTTT. It encodes CSVDLAGELFF.

The V call is TRBV3-1 (or the pseudogene TRBV3-2), the J call TRBJ1-3, with 8 nucleotides matching TRBD1. CDR1 LGHDT and CDR2 YNNKEL come from the germline V gene (reference sequence). J was trimmed by 5 bases and V by 2 bases; bases with no gene match: 11. The CDR3 length is 17 residues. In nucleotides, the CDR3 is TGTGCCAGCAGCCAAACCAATACCGGGACAGGTCGAAACACCATATATTTT. Protein product: CASSQTNTGTGRNTIYF.

V usage is TRBV4-3 and J usage is TRBJ2-1; 7 bases fit TRBD1. Unmatched junction bases numbered 4, after V lost 5 bases and J lost 9 bases. Germline CDR1 and CDR2: LGHNA and YSLEER. The CDR3 extends over 12 amino acids. CDR3 region: CASSYRGSEQFF. The CDR3 nucleotides read TGCGCCAGCAGCTACAGGGGCAGTGAGCAGTTCTTC.

This rearrangement joins TRBV12-3 or TRBV12-4 to TRBJ1-2; TRBD1 matches at 7 bases. The V and J ends lost 5 bases and 8 bases, in that order; junction bases with no gene match: 5. The CDR3 has 12 amino acids. The CDR3 sequence is CASSIGGAGYTF. The CDR3 nucleotides read TGTGCCAGCAGTATAGGGGGCGCCGGCTACACCTTC.

The V call is TRBV25-1, the J call TRBJ2-5, with TRBD1 matching over 11 bases. Germline V CDR1 and CDR2: MGHDK, SYGVNS. The V gene end was trimmed by 3 bases and the J gene end by 1 base; junction bases not matched to a gene: 4. This CDR3 is 16 amino acids long. The CDR3 protein is CASSDRDRGAQETQYF. The CDR3 bases are TGTGCCAGCAGTGATCGGGACAGGGGGGCCCAAGAGACCCAGTACTTC.

The CDR3 region is CASSQVLQETQYF. In nucleotides, the CDR3 is TGTGCCAGCAGCCAAGTTCTCCAAGAGACCCAGTACTTC. This sequence joins TRBV16 and TRBJ2-5, with D uncertain. V shed 2 bases and J shed 1 base, with 5 bases lying between them. This CDR3 comprises 13 residues. Germline values: CDR1 KGHSY, CDR2 FQNENV.

This chain uses TRBV9 with TRBJ1-2, with D uncertain. V was shortened by 2 bases and J by 7 bases, with 12 bases between the two germline ends. The V gene's germline CDR1 is SGDLS and CDR2 YYNGEE. CDR3 size: 13 residues. CDR3 sequence: CASSVPHGGGYTF. The CDR3 nucleotides are TGTGCCAGCAGCGTTCCCCATGGAGGTGGCTACACCTTC.

The rearrangement uses TRBV19 and TRBJ2-5, with 9 bases lining up with TRBD1. There are 15 residues in the CDR3. Per germline, CDR1 LNHDA and CDR2 SQIVND (reference sequence). The V gene end was trimmed by 1 base and the J gene end by 5 bases; junction bases not matched to a gene: 5. CDR3 DNA sequence: TGTGCCAGTAGTATAGTAGGGACAGGGCAGGAGACCCAGTACTTC. Protein: CASSIVGTGQETQYF.

CDR3 residues: CASSQSVPGMVSNYGYTF. The DNA of the CDR3 is TGTGCCAGCAGCCAATCGGTACCGGGGATGGTATCTAACTATGGCTACACCTTC. V usage is TRBV11-2 and J usage is TRBJ1-2; no clear D. V was trimmed by 5 bases and J by 0 bases, leaving 22 bases between them. The CDR3 loop spans 18 amino acids. The V gene's germline CDR1 is SGHAT and CDR2 FQNNGV.

The chain carries TRBV5-1 and TRBJ2-7; a possible D gene is TRBD1 (8 bases). Germline CDR1 and CDR2: SGHRS and YFSETQ. The V gene lost 4 bases and the J gene lost 2 bases, with 13 bases spanning the gap. The CDR3 runs to 14 residues. CDR3: CASSITGGAYEQYF. The CDR3 bases are TGCGCCAGCAGCATCACAGGGGGGGCCTACGAGCAGTACTTC.

CDR3 sequence: CAISEGTGGNYGYTF. CDR3 nucleotides: TGTGCCATCAGTGAGGGGACAGGGGGAAACTATGGCTACACCTTC. This chain joins TRBV10-3 and TRBJ1-2; 11 bases map to TRBD1. The length of the CDR3 is 15 residues. Looked up from germline, CDR1 is ENHRY and CDR2 is SYGVKD. The V segment lost 2 bases and the J segment 2 bases; nucleotides outside the gene matches: 1.

The rearrangement joins TRBV6-8 to TRBJ2-2; 11 bases line up with TRBD2. The CDR3 totals 20 residues. With 2 bases clipped from V and 1 base from J, the junction kept 12 bases outside the gene matches. In germline, CDR1 is MNHGY, CDR2 SAAAGT. The CDR3 sequence: CASSYRLASGGTQNTGELFF. The CDR3 DNA sequence: TGTGCCAGCAGTTACCGACTGGCTAGCGGGGGGACCCAGAACACCGGGGAGCTGTTTTTT.

This chain connects TRBV7-9 to TRBJ2-2; no clear D gene. The CDR3 runs 16 residues. Germline lookup yields CDR1 SEHNR and CDR2 FQNEAQ (reference sequence). V lost 0 bases, J lost 1 base, and 9 bases lay in between. The CDR3 DNA is TGTGCCAGCAGCTTAGCGGTGGGCAGGAACACCGGGGAGCTGTTTTTT. Protein product: CASSLAVGRNTGELFF.

DNA of the CDR3: TGTGCCAGCAGTTTGAGTCCGATCTACGAGCAGTACTTC. Protein product: CASSLSPIYEQYF. The chain couples TRBV28 to TRBJ2-7; D is uncertain. From germline, CDR1 is MDHEN and CDR2 SYDVKM. Trimming shortened V by 3 bases and J by 3 bases, and 9 bases separated the two germline ends. This CDR3 spans 13 amino acids.

This chain links TRBV3-1 (or the pseudogene TRBV3-2) with TRBJ2-5, with 9 bases fitting TRBD1. The CDR3 has 13 residues. From germline, CDR1 is LGHDT and CDR2 YNNKEL (reference sequence). V lost 5 bases, J lost 4 bases, and 2 bases stayed unmatched. In DNA form, the CDR3 reads TGTGCCAGCAGCTACAGGGGGCGAGAGACCCAGTACTTC. Residues: CASSYRGRETQYF.

The genes are TRBV19 and TRBJ1-3; perhaps TRBD1 as D (5 bases). The V gene lost 8 bases and the J gene lost 4 bases, with 15 bases spanning the gap. This CDR3 region has 14 residues. Germline-derived CDR1 and CDR2 are LNHDA and SQIVND (reference sequence). CDR3 bases: TGTGCCAGTGGAGGGGTCCTATCGGGAAACACCATATATTTT. Its translation is CASGGVLSGNTIYF.

The V gene is TRBV11-2, the J gene TRBJ2-3; 7 bases agree with TRBD1. Germline values: CDR1 SGHAT, CDR2 FQNNGV. This CDR3 is 13 amino acids long. V lost 0 bases and J lost 6; bases outside the gene matches: 0. The chain's CDR3 is CASSLDRGDTQYF. CDR3 sequence (DNA): TGTGCCAGCAGCTTAGACAGGGGGGATACGCAGTATTTT. Complete variable domain (other parts from reference TRBV11-2 and TRBJ2-3): EAGVAQSPRYKIIEKRQSVAFWCNPISGHATLYWYQQILGQGPKLLIQFQNNGVVDDSQLPKDRFSAERLKGVDSTLKIQPAKLEDSAVYLCASSLDRGDTQYFGPGTRLTVL.

V is TRBV9 and J is TRBJ2-7; weak D call: TRBD1 (6 bases). Trimming pared 2 bases from V and 4 bases from J, leaving 16 bases between. This CDR3 has 15 residues. Per germline, CDR1 SGDLS and CDR2 YYNGEE. The chain's CDR3 is CASSVTQGTDYEQYF. In DNA form, the CDR3 reads TGTGCCAGCAGCGTCACACAGGGTACCGATTACGAGCAGTACTTC.

There are a few counts of this clone. J is TRBJ1-1 and V is TRBV24-1; D is unclear. CDR3 length: 12 residues. V lost 9 bases to trimming and J lost 8 bases, with 15 bases between them. CDR1 and CDR2 from the germline V gene are KGHDR and SFDVKD. The CDR3 nucleotides read TGTGCCACCCAACTAAGGAGGGAAGAAGCTTTCTTT. Its translation is CATQLRREEAFF.

V gene TRBV6-5 combines with J gene TRBJ1-6; D is undetermined. The length of the CDR3 is 15 residues. Germline CDR1 is MNHEY and CDR2 is SVGAGI. Trimming cost V 2 bases and J 6 bases, with 11 bases left between them. CDR3 protein: CASSYGPAGNSPLHF. CDR3 sequence (DNA): TGTGCCAGCAGTTACGGGCCGGCGGGTAATTCACCCCTCCACTTT.

This chain joins TRBV12-3 or TRBV12-4 and TRBJ2-5; D is uncertain. The V end was cut by 7 bases, the J end by 1 base, with 10 bases between. The CDR3 extends over 13 amino acids. The chain's CDR3 is CASTSSFQETQYF. CDR3 DNA sequence: TGTGCCAGCACTTCCTCTTTCCAAGAGACCCAGTACTTC.

This clone was seen just once. V usage is TRBV5-1 and J usage is TRBJ2-5; 9 bases fit TRBD1. This CDR3 has 14 amino acids. Trimming took 4 bases from V and 3 from J; bases not matched to a gene: 4. The germline CDR1 and CDR2 sequences are SGHRS and YFSETQ. Written as DNA, the CDR3 is TGCGCCAGCAGCAGGGACAGGGCCAAAGAGACCCAGTACTTC. It specifies CASSRDRAKETQYF. The full variable domain, with the rest looked up from reference TRBV5-1 and TRBJ2-5, is KAGVTQTPRYLIKTRGQQVTLSCSPISGHRSVSWYQQTPGQGLQFLFEYFSETQRNKGNFPGRFSGRQFSNSRSEMNVSTLELGDSALYLCASSRDRAKETQYFGPGTRLLVL.